This TCR beta chain was identified in a study of CD4 T cell repertoires in COVID-19. General study findings and limits: Some SARS-CoV-2 clonotypes, between 7 and 25%, recurred in SARS-CoV and/or HKU1 cultures. Two or all three memory subsets shared several highly expanded SARS-CoV-2-reactive clonotypes.

Measured with immunoSEQ multiplex PCR; TCRdb has only the in-frame clones, and not every one. The sample includes 23,000 or so clones, roughly 91% seen only once; the top ten take around 0.5%. V lost 8 bases and J 5 bases, leaving 12 bases between the germline ends. This CDR3 comprises 12 residues. CDR1 and CDR2 (germline): ENHRY, SYGVKD. In regard to this clone: Its antigen is not identified.

The memory T cells were sequenced right after ex vivo isolation, without culture. Sequences were derived from central memory CD4+ T cells from blood, sampled before the COVID-19 pandemic. The sequence derives from a human donor who had COVID-19. The chain couples TRBV10-3 to TRBJ1-1; perhaps TRBD1 as D (5 bases). CDR3 sequence (DNA): TGTGCCATCTCCCAGGGAAGGACTGAAGCTTTCTTT. It encodes CAISQGRTEAFF.